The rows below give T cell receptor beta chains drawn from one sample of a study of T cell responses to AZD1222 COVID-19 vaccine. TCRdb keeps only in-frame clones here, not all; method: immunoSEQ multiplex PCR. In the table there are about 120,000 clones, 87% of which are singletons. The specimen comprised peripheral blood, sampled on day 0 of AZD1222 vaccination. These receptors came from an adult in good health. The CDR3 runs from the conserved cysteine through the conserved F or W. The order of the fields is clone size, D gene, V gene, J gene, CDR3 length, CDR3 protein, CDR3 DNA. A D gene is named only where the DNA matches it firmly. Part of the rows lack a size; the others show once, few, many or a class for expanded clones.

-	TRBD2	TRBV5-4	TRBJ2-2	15	CASSLGLANTGELFF	TGTGCCAGCAGCTTGGGACTAGCAAACACCGGGGAGCTGTTTTTT
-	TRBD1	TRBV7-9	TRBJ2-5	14	CASSMGQPWVAQYF	TGTGCCAGCAGCATGGGACAGCCCTGGGTGGCCCAGTACTTC
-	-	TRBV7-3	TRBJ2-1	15	CASSPMGGSYNEQFF	TGTGCCAGCAGCCCAATGGGGGGCTCCTACAATGAGCAGTTCTTC
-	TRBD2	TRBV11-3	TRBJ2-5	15	CASSRASGYQETQYF	TGTGCCAGCAGCAGAGCTAGCGGTTACCAAGAGACCCAGTACTTC
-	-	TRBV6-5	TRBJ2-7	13	CASKGQGRYEQYF	TGTGCCAGCAAGGGGCAGGGTCGCTACGAGCAGTACTTC
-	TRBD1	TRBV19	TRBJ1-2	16	CASSLRSPGGGYGYTF	TGTGCCAGTAGTCTACGGTCGCCAGGGGGAGGGTATGGCTACACCTTC
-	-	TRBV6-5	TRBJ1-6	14	CASSYSTGSGFLHF	TGTGCCAGCAGTTACTCGACCGGATCGGGGTTCCTCCACTTT
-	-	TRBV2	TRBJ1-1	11	CASSEIREAFF	TGTGCCAGCAGTGAGATCAGGGAAGCTTTCTTT
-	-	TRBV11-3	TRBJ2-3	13	CASSLGLTDTQYF	TGTGCCAGCAGCTTAGGTCTCACAGATACGCAGTATTTT
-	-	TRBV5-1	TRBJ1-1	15	CASSRTFRGDTEAFF	TGCGCCAGCAGTCGTACATTCAGGGGTGACACTGAAGCTTTCTTT
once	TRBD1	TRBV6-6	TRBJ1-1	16	CASSSGTGLGNTEAFF	TGTGCCAGCAGTTCCGGGACAGGGCTGGGGAACACTGAAGCTTTCTTT
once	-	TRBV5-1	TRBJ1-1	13	CASSPRLAAEAFF	TGCGCCAGCAGCCCCCGGTTGGCAGCTGAAGCTTTCTTT
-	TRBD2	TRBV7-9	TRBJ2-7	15	CASSLGTSGNDEQYF	TGTGCCAGCAGCTTAGGGACTAGCGGGAACGACGAGCAGTACTTC
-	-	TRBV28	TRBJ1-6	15	CASSSAGTLISPLHF	TGTGCCAGCAGTTCCGCCGGGACACTAATTTCACCCCTCCACTTT
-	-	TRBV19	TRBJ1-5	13	CASSSEWYQPQHF	TGTGCCAGTAGCAGTGAGTGGTATCAGCCCCAGCATTTT
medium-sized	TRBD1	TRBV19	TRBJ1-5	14	CASADRGSNQPQHF	TGTGCCAGTGCGGACAGGGGTAGCAATCAGCCCCAGCATTTT
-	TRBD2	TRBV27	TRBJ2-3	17	CASSPNNPGLAADTQYF	TGTGCCAGCAGTCCCAACAACCCGGGACTAGCGGCAGATACGCAGTATTTT
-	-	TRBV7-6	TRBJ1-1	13	CASSFTKNTEAFF	TGTGCCAGCAGCTTTACTAAAAACACTGAAGCTTTCTTT
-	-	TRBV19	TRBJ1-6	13	CASRPENRSPLHF	TGTGCCAGTAGGCCTGAAAATCGCTCACCCCTCCACTTT
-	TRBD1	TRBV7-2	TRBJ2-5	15	CASLGRTGGAETQYF	TGTGCCAGCCTGGGCCGGACAGGGGGCGCGGAGACCCAGTACTTC